This T cell receptor (beta chain) was sequenced during a study of control samples from healthy donors and cancer patients. Using immunoSEQ multiplex PCR, the repertoire was profiled, and TCRdb retains in-frame clones only, with some absent. The sample consists of around 99,000 clones, roughly 90% of them appearing once. Trimming removed 0 bases at V and 5 bases at J, with 8 bases between. CDR1 is SGDLS and CDR2 is YYNGEE in the germline V gene. The CDR3 is made up of 13 amino acids. The sample taken for sequencing was blood. The clonotype originates from a woman aged 45-65 years in good health. The gene calls are TRBV9 and TRBJ2-5; unclear D gene. The CDR3, as DNA: TGTGCCAGCAGCGTAGAAGGGTTTGAGACCCAGTACTTC. Translation: CASSVEGFETQYF.